This entry lists 10 T cell receptor beta chains sequenced from one sample in a study of human T cells and chemical hapten exposure. TCRdb independently ran MiXCR on the RACE reads; one entry per CDR3 protein. The table shows around 360,000 distinct CDR3 sequences, with nearly 6.5% occurring only once. The sample's time point: patch test 2, 6 weeks after DPC sensitization. Described treatment: therapeutic diphenylcyclopropenone sensitization with weekly scalp DPC. Sequenced material: whole blood, taken in connection with sensitization to the hapten diphenylcyclopropenone (DPC). These receptors were taken from a woman aged 18-29 years with alopecia areata. Some clones in this sample may be carry-over from other donors' samples.

This sequence joins TRBV18 and TRBJ2-7; 12 nucleotides match TRBD1. Losses at the gene ends were 5 bases for V and 2 bases for J; bases not matched to a gene: 4. Germline CDR1 is KGHSH and CDR2 is LQKENI. This CDR3 spans 15 amino acids. For the CDR3, the DNA is TGTGCCAGCTCAGAGGGACAGGGGGCAACCTACGAGCAGTACTTC. This gives the protein CASSEGQGATYEQYF.

The gene calls are TRBV20-1 and TRBJ2-3, with D perhaps given as TRBD1 or TRBD2 (5 bases each). This CDR3 comprises 12 residues. Germline values: CDR1 DFQATT, CDR2 SNEGSKA (reference sequence). V was shortened by 7 bases and J by 6 bases, with 14 bases between the two germline ends. The CDR3 DNA reads TGCAGTGTGTCGGGGCGGGCGGATACGCAGTATTTT. The encoded protein is CSVSGRADTQYF.

This clonotype has at least ten counts. The gene calls are TRBV6-5 and TRBJ1-2, with D possibly matching TRBD1 (5 bases). This CDR3 is 14 amino acids long. Trimming pared 5 bases from V and 0 bases from J, leaving 10 bases between. CDR1 and CDR2 (germline): MNHEY, SVGAGI. CDR3 sequence (DNA): TGTGCCAGCAGTGGGAGGACATCTAACTATGGCTACACCTTC. Its protein is CASSGRTSNYGYTF.

The CDR3 sequence is CSASNHRGAFF. The CDR3 bases are TGCAGTGCTAGCAACCACAGGGGAGCTTTCTTT. V and J are TRBV20-1 and TRBJ1-1; 7 bases align to TRBD1. Germline CDR1 is DFQATT and CDR2 is SNEGSKA (reference sequence). The V and J ends lost 3 bases and 10 bases, in that order; junction bases with no gene match: 5. This CDR3 is 11 amino acids long.

This clonotype has at least ten counts. CDR3 amino acids: CASSWGAPNTEAFF. The CDR3 nucleotides are TGTGCCAGCAGTTGGGGGGCCCCGAACACTGAAGCTTTCTTT. The rearrangement links TRBV27 to TRBJ1-1; maybe TRBD1 (6 bases). CDR3 size: 14 residues. Germline V gene data show CDR1 as MNHEY and CDR2 as SMNVEV (reference sequence). The ends were cut back, 4 bases at V and 1 base at J, with 10 bases in the middle.

The CDR3: CSAIDPPNTEAFF. The CDR3 DNA sequence: TGCAGTGCTATCGACCCCCCGAACACTGAAGCTTTCTTT. The gene calls are TRBV20-1 and TRBJ1-1; no reliable D call. Per germline, CDR1 DFQATT and CDR2 SNEGSKA (reference sequence). Trimming took 4 bases from V and 1 from J, leaving 10 bases between them. The CDR3 totals 13 residues.

This clonotype came up many times. V gene TRBV20-1 combines with J gene TRBJ1-1, with 7 bases identical to TRBD1. Germline-derived CDR1 and CDR2 are DFQATT and SNEGSKA (reference sequence). The J segment lost 3 bases and the V segment lost 2 bases, leaving 9 bases of the junction unmatched. This CDR3 has 15 residues. The CDR3 nucleotides are TGCAGTGCTAGAATCGAGCAGGGGGGGGACACTGAAGCTTTCTTT. As protein: CSARIEQGGDTEAFF.

This clonotype was counted ten times or more. This sequence joins TRBV12-3 or TRBV12-4 and TRBJ2-2; perhaps TRBD1 as D (6 bases). The CDR3 extends over 14 amino acids. V lost 5 bases and J lost 4, with 11 bases in between. CDR3 DNA sequence: TGTGCCAGCAGTCCGGGACACATCACCGGGGAGCTGTTTTTT. Encoded protein: CASSPGHITGELFF.

This clonotype was seen at least ten times. The V call is TRBV7-3, the J call TRBJ2-5; 8 bases align to TRBD1. CDR1 and CDR2 from the germline V gene are SGHTA and FQGTGA. The CDR3 sequence is 14 residues long. Trimming at V came to 5 bases and at J to 5 bases, leaving 7 bases not matched to a gene. This CDR3 is CASSTDRGDETQYF. In DNA form, the CDR3 reads TGTGCCAGCAGCACAGACAGGGGAGACGAGACCCAGTACTTC.

This clonotype was seen repeatedly, ten times or more. V gene TRBV7-2 combines with J gene TRBJ2-1; 9 nucleotides line up with TRBD1. In germline, CDR1 is SGHTA, CDR2 FQGNSA. V was clipped by 0 bases and J by 3 bases; unmatched bases: 3. The CDR3 extends over 16 amino acids. The CDR3 here is CASSLAPGQGYNEQFF. CDR3 bases: TGTGCCAGCAGCTTAGCCCCGGGACAGGGCTACAATGAGCAGTTCTTC.